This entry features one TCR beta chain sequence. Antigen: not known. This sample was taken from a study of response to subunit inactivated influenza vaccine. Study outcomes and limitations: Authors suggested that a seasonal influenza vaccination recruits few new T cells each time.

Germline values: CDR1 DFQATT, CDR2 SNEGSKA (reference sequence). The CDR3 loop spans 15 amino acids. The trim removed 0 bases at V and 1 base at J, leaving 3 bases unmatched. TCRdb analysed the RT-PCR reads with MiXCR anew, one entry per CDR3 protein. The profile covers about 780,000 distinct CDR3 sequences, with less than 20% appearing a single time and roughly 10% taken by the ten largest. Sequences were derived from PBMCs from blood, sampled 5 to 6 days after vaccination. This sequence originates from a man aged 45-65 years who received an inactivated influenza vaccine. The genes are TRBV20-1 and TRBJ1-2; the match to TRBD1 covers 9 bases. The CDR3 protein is CSARDDRGDNYGYTF. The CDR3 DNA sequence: TGCAGTGCTAGAGACGACAGGGGGGATAACTATGGCTACACCTTC.